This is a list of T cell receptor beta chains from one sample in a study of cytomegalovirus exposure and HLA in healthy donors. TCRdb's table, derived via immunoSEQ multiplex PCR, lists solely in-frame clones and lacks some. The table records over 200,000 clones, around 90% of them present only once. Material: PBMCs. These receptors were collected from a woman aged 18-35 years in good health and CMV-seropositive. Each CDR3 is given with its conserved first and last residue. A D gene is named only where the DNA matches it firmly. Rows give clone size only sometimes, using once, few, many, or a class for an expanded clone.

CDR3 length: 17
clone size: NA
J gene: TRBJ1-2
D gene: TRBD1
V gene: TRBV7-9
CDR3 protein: CASSLGTGGRANYGYTF
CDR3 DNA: TGTGCCAGCAGCTTAGGGACAGGGGGCCGGGCTAACTATGGCTACACCTTC

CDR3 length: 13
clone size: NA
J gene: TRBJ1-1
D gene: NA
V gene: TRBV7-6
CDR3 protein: CASSLRGGTEAFF
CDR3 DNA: TGTGCCAGCAGCTTACGCGGGGGCACTGAAGCTTTCTTT

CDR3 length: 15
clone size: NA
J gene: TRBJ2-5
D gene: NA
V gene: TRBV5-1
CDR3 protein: CASSFRGPRGETQYF
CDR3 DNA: TGCGCCAGCAGCTTCAGGGGCCCGCGAGGGGAGACCCAGTACTTC

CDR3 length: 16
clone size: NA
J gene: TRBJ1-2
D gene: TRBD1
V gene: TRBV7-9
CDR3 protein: CASSPIYRGGNYGYTF
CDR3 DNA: TGTGCCAGCAGCCCGATTTACAGGGGCGGGAACTATGGCTACACCTTC

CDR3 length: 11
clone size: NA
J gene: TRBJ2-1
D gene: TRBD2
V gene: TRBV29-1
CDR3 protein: CSVEGGGEQFF
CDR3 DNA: TGCAGCGTTGAGGGCGGGGGTGAGCAGTTCTTC

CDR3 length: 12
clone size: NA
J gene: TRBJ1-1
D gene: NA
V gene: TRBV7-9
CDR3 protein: CASGAGNTEAFF
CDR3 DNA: TGTGCCAGCGGGGCCGGGAACACTGAAGCTTTCTTT

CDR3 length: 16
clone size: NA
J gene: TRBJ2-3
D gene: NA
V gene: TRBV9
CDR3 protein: CASSVVAGWSTDTQYF
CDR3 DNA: TGTGCCAGCAGCGTAGTCGCAGGGTGGAGCACAGATACGCAGTATTTT

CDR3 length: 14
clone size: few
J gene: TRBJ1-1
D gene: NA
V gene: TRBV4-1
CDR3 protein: CASTVGGGNTEAFF
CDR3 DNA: TGCGCCAGCACCGTCGGTGGCGGGAACACTGAAGCTTTCTTT

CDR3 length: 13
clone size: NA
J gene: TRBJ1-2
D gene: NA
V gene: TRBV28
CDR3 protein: CASSLRGAGGYTF
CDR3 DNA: TGTGCCAGCAGTTTGCGGGGGGCGGGAGGCTACACCTTC

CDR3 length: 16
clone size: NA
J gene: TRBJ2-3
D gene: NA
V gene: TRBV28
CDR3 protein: CASSLRGAPRTDTQYF
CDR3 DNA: TGTGCCAGCAGTTTACGGGGGGCTCCCCGCACAGATACGCAGTATTTT

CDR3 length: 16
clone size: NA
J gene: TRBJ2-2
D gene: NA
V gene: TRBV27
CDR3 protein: CASRVSRNPRTGELFF
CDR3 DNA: TGTGCCAGCAGGGTGTCTAGGAATCCCCGCACCGGGGAGCTGTTTTTT

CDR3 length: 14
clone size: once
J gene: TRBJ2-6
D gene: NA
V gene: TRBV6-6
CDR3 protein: CASSERSGANVLTF
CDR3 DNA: TGTGCCAGCAGCGAGCGCTCTGGGGCCAACGTCCTGACTTTC

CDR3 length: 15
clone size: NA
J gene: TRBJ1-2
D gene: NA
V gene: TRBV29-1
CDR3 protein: CSVEDMEVSIGGYTF
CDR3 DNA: TGCAGCGTTGAAGATATGGAGGTGTCTATTGGAGGCTACACCTTC

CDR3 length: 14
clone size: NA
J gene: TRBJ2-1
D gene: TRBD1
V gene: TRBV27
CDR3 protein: CASSMPGQAEMQFF
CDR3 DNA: TGTGCCAGCAGTATGCCCGGACAGGCTGAGATGCAGTTCTTC

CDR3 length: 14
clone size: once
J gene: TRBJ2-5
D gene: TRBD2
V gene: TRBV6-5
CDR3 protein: CASSPGTKGETQYF
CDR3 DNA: TGTGCCAGCAGCCCCGGGACTAAAGGAGAGACCCAGTACTTC

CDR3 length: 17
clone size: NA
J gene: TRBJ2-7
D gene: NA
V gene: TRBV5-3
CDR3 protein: CARSFGTSLKEGYEQYF
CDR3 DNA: TGTGCCAGAAGCTTCGGGACCAGCCTTAAGGAGGGCTACGAGCAGTACTTC

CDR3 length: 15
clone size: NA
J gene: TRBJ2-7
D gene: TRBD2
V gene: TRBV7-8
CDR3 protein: CASSWTSGRGDEQYF
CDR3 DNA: TGTGCCAGCAGCTGGACTAGCGGGAGAGGGGACGAGCAGTACTTC

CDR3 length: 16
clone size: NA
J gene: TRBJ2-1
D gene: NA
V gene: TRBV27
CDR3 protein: CASTTLQASSYNEQFF
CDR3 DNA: TGTGCCAGCACTACTCTCCAGGCCAGCTCCTACAATGAGCAGTTCTTC

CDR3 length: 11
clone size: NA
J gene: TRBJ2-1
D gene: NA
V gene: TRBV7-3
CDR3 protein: CASSEGDEQFF
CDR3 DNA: TGTGCCAGCAGCGAGGGGGATGAGCAGTTCTTC

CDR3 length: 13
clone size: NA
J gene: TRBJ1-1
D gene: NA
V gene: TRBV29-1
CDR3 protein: CSVPMRGDTEAFF
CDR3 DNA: TGCAGCGTACCCATGCGGGGGGACACTGAAGCTTTCTTT

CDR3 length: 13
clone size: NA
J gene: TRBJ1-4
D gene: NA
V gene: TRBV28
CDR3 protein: CASRPGMGEKLFF
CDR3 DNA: TGTGCCAGCAGACCGGGGATGGGGGAAAAACTGTTTTTT

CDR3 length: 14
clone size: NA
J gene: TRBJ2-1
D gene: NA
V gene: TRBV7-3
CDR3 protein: CASSSTSVADEQFF
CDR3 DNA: TGTGCCAGCAGCTCGACCTCGGTCGCGGATGAGCAGTTCTTC

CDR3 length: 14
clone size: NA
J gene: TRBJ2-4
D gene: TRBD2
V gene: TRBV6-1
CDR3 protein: CASNGASGRNIQYF
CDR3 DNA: TGTGCCAGCAATGGGGCTAGCGGGAGGAACATTCAGTACTTC

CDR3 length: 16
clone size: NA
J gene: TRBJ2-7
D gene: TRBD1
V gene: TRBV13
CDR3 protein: CASSLGFPGQSYEQYF
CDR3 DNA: TGTGCCAGCAGCTTAGGGTTTCCGGGACAGTCCTACGAGCAGTACTTC

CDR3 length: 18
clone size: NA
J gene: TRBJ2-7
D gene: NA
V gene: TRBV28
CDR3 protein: CASSLSGLKWDFTYEQYF
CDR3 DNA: TGTGCCAGCAGTTTGTCAGGGTTGAAGTGGGACTTCACCTACGAGCAGTACTTC

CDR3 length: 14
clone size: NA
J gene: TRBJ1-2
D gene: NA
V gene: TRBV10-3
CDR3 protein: CAISTRVMDYGYTF
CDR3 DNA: TGTGCCATCAGTACTCGGGTAATGGACTATGGCTACACCTTC

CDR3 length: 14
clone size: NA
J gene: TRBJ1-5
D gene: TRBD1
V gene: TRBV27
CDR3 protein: CASGPTGGDQPQHF
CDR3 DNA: TGTGCCAGCGGTCCTACAGGGGGCGATCAGCCCCAGCATTTT

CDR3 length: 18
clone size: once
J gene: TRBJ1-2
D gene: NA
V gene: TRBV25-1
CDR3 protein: CASSARWGGPHSNYGYTF
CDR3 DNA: TGTGCCAGCAGTGCGCGGTGGGGGGGGCCCCACAGTAACTATGGCTACACCTTC

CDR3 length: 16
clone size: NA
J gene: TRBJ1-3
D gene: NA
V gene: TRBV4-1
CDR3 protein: CASSQERRVAGNTIYF
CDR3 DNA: TGCGCCAGCAGCCAAGAACGACGGGTCGCTGGAAACACCATATATTTT

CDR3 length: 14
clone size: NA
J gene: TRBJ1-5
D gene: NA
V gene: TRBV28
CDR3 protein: CASSKTGLGQPQHF
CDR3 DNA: TGTGCCAGCTCCAAGACGGGACTTGGGCAGCCCCAGCATTTT

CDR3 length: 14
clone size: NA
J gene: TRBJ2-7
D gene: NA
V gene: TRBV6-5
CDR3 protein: CASSYSSVSYEQYF
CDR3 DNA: TGTGCCAGCAGTTACTCGAGTGTTTCCTACGAGCAGTACTTC

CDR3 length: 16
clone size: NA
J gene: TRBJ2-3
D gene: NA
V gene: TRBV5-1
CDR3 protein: CASSLDGSGYTDTQYF
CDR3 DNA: TGCGCCAGCAGCTTGGATGGTAGCGGCTACACAGATACGCAGTATTTT

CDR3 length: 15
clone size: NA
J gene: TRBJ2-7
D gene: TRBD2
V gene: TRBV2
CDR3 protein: CASSTSGTTTYEQYF
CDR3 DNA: TGTGCCAGCAGCACTTCCGGGACTACCACCTACGAGCAGTACTTC

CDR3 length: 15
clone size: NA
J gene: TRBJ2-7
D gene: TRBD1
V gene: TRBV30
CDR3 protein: CAWSAPGQGGSEQYF
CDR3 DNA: TGTGCCTGGAGTGCCCCAGGACAGGGGGGGTCCGAGCAGTACTTC

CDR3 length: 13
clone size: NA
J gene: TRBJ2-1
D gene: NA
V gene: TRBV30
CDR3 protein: CAWSVDSHNEQFF
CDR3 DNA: TGTGCCTGGAGTGTAGACTCCCACAATGAGCAGTTCTTC

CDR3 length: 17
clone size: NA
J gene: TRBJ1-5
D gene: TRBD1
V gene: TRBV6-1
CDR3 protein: CASSEIGQGRSNQPQHF
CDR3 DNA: TGTGCCAGCAGTGAAATTGGACAGGGTCGTAGCAATCAGCCCCAGCATTTT

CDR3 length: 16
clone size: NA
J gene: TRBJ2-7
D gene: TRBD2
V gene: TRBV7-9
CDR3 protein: CASSPRAGLAVYEQYF
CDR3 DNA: TGTGCCAGCAGCCCCAGAGCGGGGCTAGCGGTATACGAGCAGTACTTC

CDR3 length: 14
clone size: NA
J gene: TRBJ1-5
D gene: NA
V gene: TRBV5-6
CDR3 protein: CASSSREANQPQHF
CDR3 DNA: TGTGCCAGCAGCTCCCGGGAGGCCAATCAGCCCCAGCATTTT

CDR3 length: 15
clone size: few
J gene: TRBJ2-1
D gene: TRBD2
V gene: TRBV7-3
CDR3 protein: CASALAGDPYNEQFF
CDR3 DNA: TGTGCCAGCGCACTAGCGGGAGACCCCTACAATGAGCAGTTCTTC

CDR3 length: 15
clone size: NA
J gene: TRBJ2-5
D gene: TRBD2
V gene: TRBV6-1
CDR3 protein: CASGVSAGVQETQYF
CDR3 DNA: TGTGCCAGCGGCGTGTCGGCGGGAGTCCAAGAGACCCAGTACTTC

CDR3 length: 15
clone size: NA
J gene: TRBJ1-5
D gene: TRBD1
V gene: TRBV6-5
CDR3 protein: CASSSGQTSNQPQHF
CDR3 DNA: TGTGCCAGCAGTTCGGGACAGACTAGCAATCAGCCCCAGCATTTT

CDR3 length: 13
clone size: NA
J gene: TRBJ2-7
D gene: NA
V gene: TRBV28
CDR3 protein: CASSLKFRYEQYF
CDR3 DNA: TGTGCCAGCAGTTTAAAGTTCAGGTACGAGCAGTACTTC